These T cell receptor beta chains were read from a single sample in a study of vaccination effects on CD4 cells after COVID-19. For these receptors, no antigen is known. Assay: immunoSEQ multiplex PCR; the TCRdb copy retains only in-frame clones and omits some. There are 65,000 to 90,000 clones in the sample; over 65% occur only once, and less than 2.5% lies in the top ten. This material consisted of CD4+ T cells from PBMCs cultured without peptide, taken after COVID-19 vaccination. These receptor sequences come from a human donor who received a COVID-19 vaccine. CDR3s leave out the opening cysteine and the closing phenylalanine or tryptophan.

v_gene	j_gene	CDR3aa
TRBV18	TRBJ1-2	ASSPPGQDLGYT
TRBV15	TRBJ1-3	ATSLGETGNTIY
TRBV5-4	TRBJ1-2	ASSREDRGGLGYT
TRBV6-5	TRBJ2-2	ATSRGGLGELF
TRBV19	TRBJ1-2	ASSGQGVYGYT
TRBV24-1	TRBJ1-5	ATQDRAHQPQH
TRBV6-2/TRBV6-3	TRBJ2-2	ASSYSRGRTGELF
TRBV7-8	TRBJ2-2	ASSSRHRPSGGTNTGELF
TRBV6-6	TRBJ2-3	ASTDPGGSADTQY
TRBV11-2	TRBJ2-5	ASSLDLAGTQY
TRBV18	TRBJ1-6	ASSSQGARNSPLH
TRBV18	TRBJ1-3	ASSHAGVRGNTIY
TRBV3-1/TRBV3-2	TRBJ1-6	ASSLQGSRGDSPLH
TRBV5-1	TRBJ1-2	ASRWTENYGYT
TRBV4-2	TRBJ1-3	ASSQDRAVRNTIY
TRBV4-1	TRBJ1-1	ASSRLDSLNTEAF
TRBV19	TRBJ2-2	ASRVGDMDTGELF
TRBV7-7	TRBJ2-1	ASSLGGGNEQF
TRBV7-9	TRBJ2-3	ASSYQSGLGTQY
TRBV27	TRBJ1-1	ASSPRTPYTEAF
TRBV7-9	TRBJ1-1	ASSLGQVEVYAF
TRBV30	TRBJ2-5	AWSGTIGAETQY
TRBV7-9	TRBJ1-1	ASSLGNARERAF
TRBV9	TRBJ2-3	ASSATIGETDTQY